The sequence of this T cell receptor beta chain was determined in a study of control samples from healthy donors and cancer patients. Some clones are missing from TCRdb's copy, which holds only in-frame ones; the method was immunoSEQ multiplex PCR. The sample has about 170,000 clones, 75% to 95% seen once. The ends were cut back, 0 bases at V and 2 bases at J, with 5 bases in the middle. The V gene's germline CDR1 is SGDLS and CDR2 YYNGEE. This CDR3 has 13 amino acids. This receptor was taken from a middle-aged woman in good health. This sequence joins TRBV9 and TRBJ1-1; the D is unclear. The material sequenced was blood. The CDR3 DNA is TGTGCCAGCAGCGTAGTAGACAACACTGAAGCTTTCTTT. Encoded protein: CASSVVDNTEAFF.